The rows below give T cell receptor beta chains drawn from one sample of a study of blood T cell repertoires in COVID-19. Some clones are missing from TCRdb's copy, which holds only in-frame ones; the method was immunoSEQ multiplex PCR. Of 350,000 or so clones listed, 88% are singletons. Material: PBMCs or T cells enriched from blood (not recorded which). All receptors come from a woman aged 25 to 39 who had been exposed to COVID-19. The CDR3 runs from the conserved cysteine through the conserved F or W. The D gene is left open where the match is weak. Size tells how often a clone was seen (once, few, many) or the class of an expanded clone, and some rows leave it out.

len: 14; v_gene: TRBV7-3; d_gene: NA; abundance: once; j_gene: TRBJ2-2; CDR3aa: CASSLSQDTGELFF; CDR3nt: TGTGCCAGCAGCTTATCGCAGGACACCGGGGAGCTGTTTTTT
len: 14; v_gene: TRBV6-1; d_gene: NA; abundance: NA; j_gene: TRBJ1-1; CDR3aa: CASSEWGGVAEAFF; CDR3nt: TGTGCCAGCAGTGAATGGGGGGGAGTTGCTGAAGCTTTCTTT
len: 15; v_gene: TRBV5-6; d_gene: TRBD1; abundance: NA; j_gene: TRBJ2-7; CDR3aa: CASSLVDRRSYEQYF; CDR3nt: TGTGCCAGCAGCTTGGTGGACAGGAGGTCCTACGAGCAGTACTTC
len: 15; v_gene: TRBV19; d_gene: TRBD1; abundance: NA; j_gene: TRBJ2-1; CDR3aa: CASSMGTGRPGEQFF; CDR3nt: TGTGCCAGTAGTATGGGGACAGGGAGACCGGGTGAGCAGTTCTTC
len: 13; v_gene: TRBV27; d_gene: TRBD1; abundance: few; j_gene: TRBJ1-2; CDR3aa: CASRPGGGYGYTF; CDR3nt: TGTGCCAGCAGGCCAGGGGGCGGGTATGGCTACACCTTC
len: 14; v_gene: TRBV7-9; d_gene: TRBD1; abundance: NA; j_gene: TRBJ1-1; CDR3aa: CASSITGQGKGDFF; CDR3nt: TGTGCCAGCAGCATCACCGGACAGGGCAAAGGTGATTTCTTT
len: 14; v_gene: TRBV9; d_gene: NA; abundance: NA; j_gene: TRBJ2-1; CDR3aa: CASSALVLNNEQFF; CDR3nt: TGTGCCAGCAGCGCTCTAGTTCTGAACAATGAGCAGTTCTTC
len: 15; v_gene: TRBV3-1/TRBV3-2; d_gene: TRBD1; abundance: NA; j_gene: TRBJ2-2; CDR3aa: CASSPRDRGTGELFF; CDR3nt: TGTGCCAGCAGCCCAAGGGACAGGGGCACCGGGGAGCTGTTTTTT
len: 14; v_gene: TRBV5-1; d_gene: NA; abundance: NA; j_gene: TRBJ2-1; CDR3aa: CASSFPGGDNEQFF; CDR3nt: TGCGCCAGCAGCTTCCCGGGTGGCGACAATGAGCAGTTCTTC
len: 16; v_gene: TRBV15; d_gene: NA; abundance: NA; j_gene: TRBJ2-1; CDR3aa: CATSVIGESSYNEQFF; CDR3nt: TGTGCCACCAGTGTAATCGGGGAGAGCTCCTACAATGAGCAGTTCTTC
len: 14; v_gene: TRBV27; d_gene: NA; abundance: NA; j_gene: TRBJ1-1; CDR3aa: CASSLGSGNTEAFF; CDR3nt: TGTGCCAGCAGTTTAGGATCGGGGAACACTGAAGCTTTCTTT
len: 14; v_gene: TRBV27; d_gene: TRBD1; abundance: NA; j_gene: TRBJ1-5; CDR3aa: CASSSTGGGQPQHF; CDR3nt: TGTGCCAGCAGTTCGACAGGGGGCGGTCAGCCCCAGCATTTT
len: 14; v_gene: TRBV19; d_gene: TRBD2; abundance: NA; j_gene: TRBJ2-1; CDR3aa: CASAGSGRANEQFF; CDR3nt: TGTGCCAGCGCGGGAAGCGGGAGGGCGAATGAGCAGTTCTTC
len: 12; v_gene: TRBV27; d_gene: NA; abundance: few; j_gene: TRBJ1-2; CDR3aa: CASSSGGYGYTF; CDR3nt: TGTGCCAGCAGTTCGGGGGGCTATGGCTACACCTTC
len: 19; v_gene: TRBV28; d_gene: TRBD2; abundance: NA; j_gene: TRBJ2-3; CDR3aa: CASSFSPTSGRAGTDTQYF; CDR3nt: TGTGCCAGCAGTTTTTCGCCGACTAGCGGGAGGGCCGGGACAGATACGCAGTATTTT